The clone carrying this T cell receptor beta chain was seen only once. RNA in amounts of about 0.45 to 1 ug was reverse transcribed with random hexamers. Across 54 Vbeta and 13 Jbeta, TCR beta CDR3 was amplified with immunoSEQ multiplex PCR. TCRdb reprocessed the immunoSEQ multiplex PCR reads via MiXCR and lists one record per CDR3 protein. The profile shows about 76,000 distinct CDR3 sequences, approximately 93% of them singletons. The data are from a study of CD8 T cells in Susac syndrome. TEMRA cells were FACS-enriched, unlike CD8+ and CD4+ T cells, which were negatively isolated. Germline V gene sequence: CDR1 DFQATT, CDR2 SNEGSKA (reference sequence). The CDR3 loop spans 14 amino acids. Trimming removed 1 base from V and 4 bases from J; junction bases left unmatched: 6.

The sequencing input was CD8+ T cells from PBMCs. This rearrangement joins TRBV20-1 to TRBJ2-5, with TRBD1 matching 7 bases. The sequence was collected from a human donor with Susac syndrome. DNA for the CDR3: TGCAGTGCTAGAGTGAGAGCAGGGGGAGAGACCCAGTACTTC. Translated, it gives CSARVRAGGETQYF.